This TCR beta chain originates from a study of a mutant IDH1 vaccine in newly diagnosed glioma. Study information: The sex distribution of treated patients was around 60% male and about 38% female, with a mean age of around 40 years. Receipt of radiotherapy, temozolomide, or both preceded the study, and most received both.

Sequencing used immunoSEQ multiplex PCR; TCRdb keeps in-frame clones, though not all of them. Here the sample spans around 54,000 clones, about four fifths being singletons. Worth noting for this clone: Its cognate antigen is unknown.

General study points: Researchers report vaccine-induced immune responses in 80% to 95% of patients.

Described time point: baseline, week 1 (first vaccination visit). Treatment indicated: pre-vaccination baseline after standard-of-care therapy. Tumors from donors were new WHO grade 3 or 4 IDH1-mutant astrocytomas with ATRX loss. The germline V gene encodes CDR1 SGHNT and CDR2 YYREEE (reference sequence). V lost 0 bases, J lost 10 bases, and 14 bases lay in between. The CDR3 is 15 amino acids. This TCR was sampled from a young man with glioma. The rearrangement links TRBV5-4 to TRBJ1-6, with D possibly matching TRBD1 (6 bases). Sample: PBMCs, taken from a glioma patient treated with radiotherapy, temozolomide or both. CDR3 protein: CASSLATGIYSPLHF. The CDR3 nucleotides read TGTGCCAGCAGCTTGGCCACAGGGATTTACTCACCCCTCCACTTT.